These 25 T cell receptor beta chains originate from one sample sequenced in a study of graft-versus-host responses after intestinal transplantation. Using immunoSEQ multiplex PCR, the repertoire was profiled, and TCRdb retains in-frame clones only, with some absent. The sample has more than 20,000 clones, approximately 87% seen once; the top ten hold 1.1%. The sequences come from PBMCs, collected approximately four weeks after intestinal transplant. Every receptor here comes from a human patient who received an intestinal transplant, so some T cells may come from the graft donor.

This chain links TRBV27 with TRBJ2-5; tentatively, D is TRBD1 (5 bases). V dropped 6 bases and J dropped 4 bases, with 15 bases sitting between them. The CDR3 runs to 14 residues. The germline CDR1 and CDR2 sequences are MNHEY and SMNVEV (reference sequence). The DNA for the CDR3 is TGTGCCAGCAGGGCAGGGTGGGGAATAGAGACCCAGTACTTC. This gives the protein CASRAGWGIETQYF.

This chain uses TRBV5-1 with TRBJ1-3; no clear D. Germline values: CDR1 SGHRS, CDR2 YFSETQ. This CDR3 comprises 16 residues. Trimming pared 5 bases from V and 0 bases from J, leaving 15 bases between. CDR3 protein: CASSLAVGLSGNTIYF. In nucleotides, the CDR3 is TGCGCCAGCAGTTTAGCCGTGGGCCTCTCTGGAAACACCATATATTTT.

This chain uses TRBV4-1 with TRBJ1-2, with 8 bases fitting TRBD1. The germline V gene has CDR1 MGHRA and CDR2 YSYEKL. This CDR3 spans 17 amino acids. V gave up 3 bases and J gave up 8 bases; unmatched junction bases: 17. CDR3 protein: CASSQWTGPTPMDGYTF. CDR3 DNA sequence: TGCGCCAGCAGCCAGTGGACAGGGCCAACCCCTATGGACGGCTACACCTTC.

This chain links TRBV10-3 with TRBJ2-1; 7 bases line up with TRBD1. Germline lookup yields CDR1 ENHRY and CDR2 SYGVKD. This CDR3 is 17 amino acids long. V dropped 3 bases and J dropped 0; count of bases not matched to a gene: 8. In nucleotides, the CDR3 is TGTGCCATCAGTGACCTGACCGGGACAGTCTCCTACAATGAGCAGTTCTTC. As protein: CAISDLTGTVSYNEQFF.

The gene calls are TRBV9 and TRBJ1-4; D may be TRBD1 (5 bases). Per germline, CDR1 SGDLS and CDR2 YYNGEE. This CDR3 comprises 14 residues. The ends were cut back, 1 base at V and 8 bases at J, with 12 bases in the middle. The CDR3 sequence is CASSVQEGSEKLFF. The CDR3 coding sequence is TGTGCCAGCAGCGTACAGGAGGGGAGCGAAAAACTGTTTTTT.

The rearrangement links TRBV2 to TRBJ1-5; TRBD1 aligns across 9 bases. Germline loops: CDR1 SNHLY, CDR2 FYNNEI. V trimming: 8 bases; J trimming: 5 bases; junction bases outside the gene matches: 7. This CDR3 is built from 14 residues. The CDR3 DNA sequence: TGTGCCAGCGAGGGACAGGGTTTCGATCAGCCCCAGCATTTT. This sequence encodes CASEGQGFDQPQHF.

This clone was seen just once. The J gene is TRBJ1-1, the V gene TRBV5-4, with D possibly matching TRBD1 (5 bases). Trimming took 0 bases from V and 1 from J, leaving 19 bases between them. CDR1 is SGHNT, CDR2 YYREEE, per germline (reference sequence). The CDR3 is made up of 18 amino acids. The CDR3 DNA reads TGTGCCAGCAGCTTGGAGGTGATTTTAGGGGCCCCGAACACTGAAGCTTTCTTT. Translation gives CASSLEVILGAPNTEAFF.

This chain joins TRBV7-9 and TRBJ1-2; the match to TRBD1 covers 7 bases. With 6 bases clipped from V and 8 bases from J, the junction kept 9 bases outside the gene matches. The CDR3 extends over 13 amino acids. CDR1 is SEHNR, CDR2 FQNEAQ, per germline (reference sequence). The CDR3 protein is CASSHDRVEGYTF. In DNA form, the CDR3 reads TGTGCCAGCAGTCATGACAGGGTAGAGGGCTACACCTTC.

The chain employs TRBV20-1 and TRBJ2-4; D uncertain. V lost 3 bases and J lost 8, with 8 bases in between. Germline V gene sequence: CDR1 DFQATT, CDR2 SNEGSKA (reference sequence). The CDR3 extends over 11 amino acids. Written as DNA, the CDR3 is TGCAGTGCTAGGGTCATGGACATTCAGTACTTC. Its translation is CSARVMDIQYF.

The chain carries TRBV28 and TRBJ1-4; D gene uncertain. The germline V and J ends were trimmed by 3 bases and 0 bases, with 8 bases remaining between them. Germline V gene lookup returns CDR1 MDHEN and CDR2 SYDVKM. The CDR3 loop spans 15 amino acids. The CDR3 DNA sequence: TGTGCCAGCAGTTTCGGGTCTGCAACTAATGAAAAACTGTTTTTT. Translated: CASSFGSATNEKLFF.

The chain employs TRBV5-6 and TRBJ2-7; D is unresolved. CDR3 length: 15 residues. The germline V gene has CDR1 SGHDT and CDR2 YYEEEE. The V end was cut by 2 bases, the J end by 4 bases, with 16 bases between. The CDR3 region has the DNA TGTGCCAGCAGCTTAAGGCCGGAACCCTTTTACGAGCAGTACTTC. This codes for CASSLRPEPFYEQYF.

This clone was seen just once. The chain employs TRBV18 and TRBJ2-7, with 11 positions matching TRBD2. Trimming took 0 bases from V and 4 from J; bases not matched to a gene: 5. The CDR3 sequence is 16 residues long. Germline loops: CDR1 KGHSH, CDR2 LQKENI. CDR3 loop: CASSPPLAGGLYEQYF. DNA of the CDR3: TGTGCCAGCTCACCACCCCTAGCGGGAGGCCTATACGAGCAGTACTTC.

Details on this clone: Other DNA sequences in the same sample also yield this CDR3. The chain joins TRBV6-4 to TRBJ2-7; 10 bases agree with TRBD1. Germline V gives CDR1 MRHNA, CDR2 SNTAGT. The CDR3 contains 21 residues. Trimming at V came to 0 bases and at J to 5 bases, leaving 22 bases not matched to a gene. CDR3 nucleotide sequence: TGTGCCAGCAGTGACTCGATAGGGACAGGGGCGCCGGGGATACCCCTCCACGAGCAGTACTTC. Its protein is CASSDSIGTGAPGIPLHEQYF.

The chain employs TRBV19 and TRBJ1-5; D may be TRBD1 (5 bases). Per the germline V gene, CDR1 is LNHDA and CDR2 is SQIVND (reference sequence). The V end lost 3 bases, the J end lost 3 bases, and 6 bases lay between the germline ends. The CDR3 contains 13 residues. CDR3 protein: CASSMTDNQPQHF. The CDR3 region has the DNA TGTGCCAGTAGTATGACAGACAATCAGCCCCAGCATTTT. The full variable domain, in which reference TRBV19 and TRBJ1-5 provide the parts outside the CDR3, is DGGITQSPKYLFRKEGQNVTLSCEQNLNHDAMYWYRQDPGQGLRLIYYSQIVNDFQKGDIAEGYSVSREKKESFPLTVTSAQKNPTAFYLCASSMTDNQPQHFGDGTRLSIL.

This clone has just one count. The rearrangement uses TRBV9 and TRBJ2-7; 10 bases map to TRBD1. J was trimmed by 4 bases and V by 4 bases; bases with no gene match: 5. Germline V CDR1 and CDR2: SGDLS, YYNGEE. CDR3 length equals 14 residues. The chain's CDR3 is CASSPRQGAYEQYF. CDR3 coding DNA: TGTGCCAGCAGCCCAAGACAGGGGGCATACGAGCAGTACTTC.

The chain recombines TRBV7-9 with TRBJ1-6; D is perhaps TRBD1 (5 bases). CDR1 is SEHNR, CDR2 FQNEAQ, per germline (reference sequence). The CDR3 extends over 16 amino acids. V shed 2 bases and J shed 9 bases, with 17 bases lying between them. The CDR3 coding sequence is TGTGCCAGCAGCTTACCATCCGGGGGAAGGGGTTCACCCCTCCACTTT. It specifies CASSLPSGGRGSPLHF. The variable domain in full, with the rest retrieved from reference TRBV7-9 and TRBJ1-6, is DTGVSQNPRHKITKRGQNVTFRCDPISEHNRLYWYRQTLGQGPEFLTYFQNEAQLEKSRLLSDRFSAERPKGSFSTLEIQRTEQGDSAMYLCASSLPSGGRGSPLHFGNGTRLTVT.

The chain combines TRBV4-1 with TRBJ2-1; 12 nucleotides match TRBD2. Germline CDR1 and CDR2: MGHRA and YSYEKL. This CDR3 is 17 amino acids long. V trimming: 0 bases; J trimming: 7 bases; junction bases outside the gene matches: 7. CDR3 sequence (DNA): TGCGCCAGCAGCCAAGATGCTAGCGGGGGGGCCCAAAATGAGCAGTTCTTC. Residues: CASSQDASGGAQNEQFF.

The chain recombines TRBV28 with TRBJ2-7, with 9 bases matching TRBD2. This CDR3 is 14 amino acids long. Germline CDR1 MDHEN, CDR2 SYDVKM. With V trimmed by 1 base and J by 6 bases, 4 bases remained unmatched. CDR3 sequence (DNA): TGTGCCAGCAGTTTATCAAGCGGGGGGACCGAGCAGTACTTC. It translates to CASSLSSGGTEQYF.

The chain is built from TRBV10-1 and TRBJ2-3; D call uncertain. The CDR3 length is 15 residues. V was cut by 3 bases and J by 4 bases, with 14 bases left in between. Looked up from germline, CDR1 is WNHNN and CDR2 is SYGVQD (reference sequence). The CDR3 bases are TGCGCCAGCAGTGAAGTGATTCAGTATCCAGATACGCAGTATTTT. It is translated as CASSEVIQYPDTQYF.

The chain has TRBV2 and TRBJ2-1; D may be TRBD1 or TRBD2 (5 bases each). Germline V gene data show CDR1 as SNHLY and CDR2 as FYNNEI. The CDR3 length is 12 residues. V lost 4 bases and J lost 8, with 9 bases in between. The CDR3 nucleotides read TGTGCCAGCAGTGTACGGGGCCATGAGCAGTTCTTC. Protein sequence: CASSVRGHEQFF.

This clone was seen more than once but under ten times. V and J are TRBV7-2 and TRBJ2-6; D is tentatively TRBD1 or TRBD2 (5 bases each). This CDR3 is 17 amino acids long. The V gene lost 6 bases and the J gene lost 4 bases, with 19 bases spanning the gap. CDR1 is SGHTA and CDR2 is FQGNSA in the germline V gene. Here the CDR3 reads CASSRYGGDSGANVLTF. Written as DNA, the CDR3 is TGTGCCAGCAGTCGTTATGGGGGAGACTCGGGGGCCAACGTCCTGACTTTC.

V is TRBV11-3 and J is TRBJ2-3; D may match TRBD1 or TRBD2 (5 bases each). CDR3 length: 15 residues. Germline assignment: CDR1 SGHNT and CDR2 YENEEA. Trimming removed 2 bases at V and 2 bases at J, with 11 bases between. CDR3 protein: CASSLRGGLTDTQYF. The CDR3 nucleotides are TGTGCCAGCAGCTTACGGGGCGGCCTCACAGATACGCAGTATTTT.

In nucleotides, the CDR3 is TGTGCCAGCAGCCGCCCGGGACTAGCGGGATTTGAGCAGTACTTC. Residues: CASSRPGLAGFEQYF. This sequence joins TRBV6-5 and TRBJ2-7; 13 nucleotides agree with TRBD2. The V gene end was trimmed by 6 bases and the J gene end by 7 bases; junction bases not matched to a gene: 9. The CDR3 is made up of 15 amino acids. The germline gives CDR1 MNHEY, CDR2 SVGAGI.

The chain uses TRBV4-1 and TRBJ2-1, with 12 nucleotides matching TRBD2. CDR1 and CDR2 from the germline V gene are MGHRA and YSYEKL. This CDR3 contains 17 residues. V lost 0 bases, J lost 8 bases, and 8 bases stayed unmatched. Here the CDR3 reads CASSQENPGLAGHEQFF. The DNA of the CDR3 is TGCGCCAGCAGCCAAGAAAACCCGGGACTAGCGGGCCATGAGCAGTTCTTC.

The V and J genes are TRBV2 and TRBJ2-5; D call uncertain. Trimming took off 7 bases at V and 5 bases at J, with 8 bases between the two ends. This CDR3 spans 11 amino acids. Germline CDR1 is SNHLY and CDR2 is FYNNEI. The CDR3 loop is CASTLGETQYF. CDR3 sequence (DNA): TGTGCCAGCACCCTGGGGGAGACCCAGTACTTC.